This T cell receptor (beta chain) stems from a study of OX40 agonist ivuxolimab in advanced cancers. The overall study: As their treatment, patients were administered ivuxolimab, an agonistic anti-OX40 (CD134) antibody. Patients received ivuxolimab, an intravenous treatment, every 2 weeks at 0.01 to 10 mg/kg.

V dropped 0 bases and J dropped 9 bases, with 14 bases sitting between them. This CDR3 is built from 14 residues. Germline CDR1 and CDR2: SGHTA and FQGNSA. This clone was detected only a few times. Antigen: not known. The method was immunoSEQ multiplex PCR; TCRdb's version includes in-frame clones alone and lacks a portion of them. This table holds 90,000 to 95,000 clones, 87% found once. Study-level points and caveats: The study found that CD8+ T cells averaged more expanded clones than CD4+. Some nonresponders additionally presented with little normalized T-cell clonal expansion.

This clonotype was obtained from an adult with an advanced solid tumor such as melanoma, head and neck, liver or kidney cancer. Sample: CD4+ or CD8+ T cells sorted from blood, taken in a trial of the OX40 agonist ivuxolimab. V and J are TRBV7-2 and TRBJ1-2; D ambiguous. The CDR3 nucleotides are TGTGCCAGCAGCTTAGCTGGCCAGCTCGCAAGCTACACCTTC. This encodes CASSLAGQLASYTF.